Presented here are 16 T cell receptor beta chains from one specimen sequenced in a study of blood T cell repertoires in COVID-19. Sequenced by immunoSEQ multiplex PCR; TCRdb stores in-frame clones only, minus some. This table holds tens of thousands of clones, over 80% found once. The sequenced material came from peripheral blood. Receptors originate from a man in his fifties or sixties with active COVID-19.

The chain recombines TRBV6-2 or TRBV6-3 with TRBJ1-6; 7 nucleotides align to TRBD1. V was pared by 2 bases and J by 10 bases, with 5 bases of the junction left unmatched. This CDR3 is 14 amino acids long. Looked up from germline, CDR1 is MNHEY and CDR2 is SVGEGT. CDR3 loop: CASSYRGQRSPLHF. DNA for the CDR3: TGTGCCAGCAGTTACAGGGGGCAAAGATCACCCCTCCACTTT.

This chain connects TRBV23-1 to TRBJ1-2; D gene unclear. TRBV23-1 is marked as an open reading frame, function uncertain. The CDR3 is made up of 13 amino acids. V dropped 0 bases and J dropped 7 bases, with 9 bases sitting between them. CDR3 bases: TGCGCCAGCAGTCAATCGGTAGCTCGTGGCTACACCTTC. This gives the protein CASSQSVARGYTF.

V and J are TRBV28 and TRBJ2-7; D possibly corresponds to TRBD1 (5 bases). V was shortened by 9 bases and J by 6 bases, with 15 bases between the two germline ends. Germline V lookup: CDR1 MDHEN, CDR2 SYDVKM. The CDR3 loop spans 12 amino acids. DNA for the CDR3: TGTGCCAGTCGTTATCAGGGAACCGAGCAGTACTTC. This sequence encodes CASRYQGTEQYF. Supplemented by reference TRBV28 and TRBJ2-7, the full variable domain reads DVKVTQSSRYLVKRTGEKVFLECVQDMDHENMFWYRQDPGLGLRLIYFSYDVKMKEKGDIPEGYSVSREKKERFSLILESASTNQTSMYLCASRYQGTEQYFGPGTRLTVT.

CDR3 DNA: TGTGCCAGCAGCCATGTGCGCCGCGGGAGCGGGGAGTTCCTTAGACTGCTCAACACTGAAGCTTTCTTT. Amino acids: CASSHVRRGSGEFLRLLNTEAFF. The chain joins TRBV14 to TRBJ1-1; D is uncertain. V lost 3 bases, J lost 2 bases, and 37 bases lay in between. The length of the CDR3 is 23 residues. Germline values: CDR1 SGHDN, CDR2 FVKESK.

The sample holds a few counts of this clone. The chain couples TRBV6-1 to TRBJ2-3; 8 bases agree with TRBD2. From germline, CDR1 is MNHNS and CDR2 SASEGT. V dropped 2 bases and J dropped 2; count of bases not matched to a gene: 6. CDR3 length equals 16 residues. The CDR3 DNA reads as TGTGCCAGCAGTGAAAAAATAGCGGGGTTCACAGATACGCAGTATTTT. This encodes CASSEKIAGFTDTQYF.

The chain uses TRBV7-8 and TRBJ2-3, with 7 bases that match TRBD2. The CDR3 is 13 amino acids. Germline lookup yields CDR1 SGHVS and CDR2 FQNEAQ. The junction had 4 bases not matched to a gene; V was cut back by 3 bases and J by 7 bases. The chain's CDR3 is CASSFAGENTQYF. The DNA of the CDR3 is TGTGCCAGCAGCTTTGCGGGAGAGAATACGCAGTATTTT.

The rearrangement uses TRBV28 and TRBJ2-1; D is perhaps TRBD2 (6 bases). The V end lost 5 bases, the J end lost 4 bases, and 18 bases lay between the germline ends. There are 16 residues in the CDR3. Germline V lookup: CDR1 MDHEN, CDR2 SYDVKM. The CDR3 here is CASSPSGAGAYNEQFF. For the CDR3, the DNA is TGTGCCAGCAGTCCCTCGGGAGCCGGGGCTTACAATGAGCAGTTCTTC.

This clone was seen a single time. This rearrangement joins TRBV13 to TRBJ2-2, with 8 bases fitting TRBD1. The CDR3 extends over 16 amino acids. V lost 5 bases and J lost 4; bases outside the gene matches: 9. Germline assignment: CDR1 PRHDT and CDR2 FYEKMQ (reference sequence). In DNA form, the CDR3 reads TGTGCCAGCAGCCTCAGACAGGGGAGAGGCACCGGGGAGCTGTTTTTT. It encodes CASSLRQGRGTGELFF.

This rearrangement joins TRBV6-5 to TRBJ1-2; TRBD1 might be the D (5 bases). Germline CDR1 and CDR2: MNHEY and SVGAGI. The V end was cut by 6 bases, the J end by 3 bases, with 11 bases between. This CDR3 comprises 13 residues. The CDR3 spells CASSPDSYYGYTF. The CDR3 DNA reads TGTGCCAGCAGCCCCGACAGCTACTATGGCTACACCTTC.

The chain carries TRBV7-2 and TRBJ2-7; the match to TRBD1 covers 9 bases. Germline CDR1 and CDR2: SGHTA and FQGNSA. Unmatched junction bases numbered 7, after V lost 5 bases and J lost 2 bases. This CDR3 contains 15 residues. CDR3 in amino acids: CASSLGTGSTYEQYF. Written as DNA, the CDR3 is TGTGCCAGCAGCCTCGGGACAGGGTCTACCTACGAGCAGTACTTC. Full variable domain (missing parts from reference TRBV7-2 and TRBJ2-7): GAGVSQSPSNKVTEKGKDVELRCDPISGHTALYWYRQSLGQGLEFLIYFQGNSAPDKSGLPSDRFSAERTGGSVSTLTIQRTQQEDSAVYLCASSLGTGSTYEQYFGPGTRLTVT.

The chain employs TRBV5-1 and TRBJ1-3; 9 bases are a match to TRBD1. The ends lost 4 bases at V and 4 bases at J; junction bases unmatched: 9. CDR1 is SGHRS, CDR2 YFSETQ, per germline. CDR3 length equals 16 residues. This CDR3 is CASSPGQGAGGNTIYF. The CDR3 DNA reads as TGCGCCAGCAGCCCGGGACAGGGAGCGGGGGGAAACACCATATATTTT.

The V and J genes are TRBV27 and TRBJ2-3; 7 nucleotides align to TRBD1. Germline V lookup: CDR1 MNHEY, CDR2 SMNVEV (reference sequence). V was pared by 2 bases and J by 4 bases, with 3 bases of the junction left unmatched. This CDR3 has 14 residues. Here the CDR3 DNA reads TGTGCCAGCAGTTTAGGCCAGGGGGCAGATACGCAGTATTTT. It yields the protein CASSLGQGADTQYF.

The chain uses TRBV3-1 (or the pseudogene TRBV3-2) and TRBJ1-3; TRBD1 matches 12 bases. The CDR3 runs 15 residues. Germline V lookup: CDR1 LGHDT, CDR2 YNNKEL (reference sequence). V dropped 3 bases and J dropped 4; count of bases not matched to a gene: 1. The CDR3 nucleotides are TGTGCCAGCAGCCAGGGACAGGGGGCAGGAAACACCATATATTTT. Translated: CASSQGQGAGNTIYF.

V is TRBV29-1 and J is TRBJ2-5, with 9 bases fitting TRBD1. The length of the CDR3 is 14 residues. Germline V gene sequence: CDR1 SQVTM, CDR2 ANQGSEA. V was clipped by 7 bases and J by 5 bases; unmatched bases: 11. This CDR3 is CSGVEDRGRETQYF. The CDR3 DNA is TGCAGCGGTGTTGAGGACAGGGGCCGGGAGACCCAGTACTTC. The variable domain in full, completed from reference TRBV29-1 and TRBJ2-5, reads SAVISQKPSRDICQRGTSLTIQCQVDSQVTMMFWYRQQPGQSLTLIATANQGSEATYESGFVIDKFPISRPNLTFSTLTVSNMSPEDSSIYLCSGVEDRGRETQYFGPGTRLLVL.

V is TRBV18 and J is TRBJ1-5; D unclear. The CDR3 contains 15 residues. With 1 base removed from V and 4 bases from J, the gap between germline ends came to 11 bases. Germline values: CDR1 KGHSH, CDR2 LQKENI. Here the CDR3 reads CASSPLRGENQPQHF. The CDR3 nucleotides read TGTGCCAGCTCACCACTTAGAGGTGAGAATCAGCCCCAGCATTTT.

The V gene is TRBV7-9, the J gene TRBJ1-2, with D possibly being TRBD1 (6 bases). The CDR3 is made up of 16 amino acids. CDR1 is SEHNR and CDR2 is FQNEAQ in the germline V gene (reference sequence). V lost 3 bases and J 2 bases, leaving 16 bases between the germline ends. In DNA form, the CDR3 reads TGTGCCAGCAGCTTTTATACAGGGATAAGAAACTATGGCTACACCTTC. This sequence encodes CASSFYTGIRNYGYTF.